This T cell receptor (beta chain) derives from a study of CD8 T cells in ankylosing spondylitis. General study findings and limits: Existing reports had already noted some motif variants in reactive arthritis synovial fluid and blood. A TCR beta motif of several highly homologous variants seemed to mark ankylosing spondylitis blood. Significant enrichment of disease-linked clones was reported in matched ankylosing spondylitis synovial fluid. Disease-associated clones were CD8+ and fairly uncommon in peripheral blood.

Quantitative 5'-RACE with molecular barcodes was used to make the TCR beta libraries. MiXCR was run by TCRdb on the 5' RACE reads, yielding one entry per CDR3 protein. The data show around 220,000 distinct CDR3 sequences, around 20% seen once. With regard to this clonotype: Its target is not known.

After removal of 5 bases from V and 4 bases from J, the junction contained 9 bases not matched to a gene. The CDR3 spans 16 residues. Germline values: CDR1 SGHAT, CDR2 FQNNGV. Specimen: blood, either unsorted or a sorted T cell fraction (not recorded which). The clonotype comes from a male donor with ankylosing spondylitis. The V gene is TRBV11-2, the J gene TRBJ2-2; 8 bases line up with TRBD2. The DNA of the CDR3 is TGTGCCAGCAGCGGAGTGACTAGCGACACCACCGGGGAGCTGTTTTTT. Translated, it gives CASSGVTSDTTGELFF.